These T cell receptor beta chains were read from a single sample in a study of OX40 agonist ivuxolimab in advanced cancers. TCRdb's copy holds only in-frame clones and misses some; the assay was immunoSEQ multiplex PCR. The sample shows under 80,000 clones, more than 70% of them seen only once. The starting material was CD4+ or CD8+ T cells sorted from blood, obtained in a trial of the OX40 agonist ivuxolimab. These receptors came from an adult with an advanced solid tumor such as melanoma, head and neck, liver or kidney cancer. The conserved cysteine and the conserved F or W are not part of the CDR3 here. Not every row has a clone size; where given, it reads once, few, many or a size class.

TRBJ1-4	TRBV5-1	12	.	ASSLEGTREKLF
TRBJ2-7	TRBV2	10	.	ASSPLNIEQY
TRBJ1-3	TRBV6-6	13	.	ASSYRSGSGNTIY
TRBJ2-3	TRBV2	13	.	ASRPGLTSSDTQY
TRBJ1-1	TRBV5-1	12	.	ASSLTARGTEAF
TRBJ1-5	TRBV5-8	12	few	ASSRSRTNQPQH
TRBJ1-5	TRBV20-1	9	once	SAAKGFSQH
TRBJ1-4	TRBV11-2	11	.	ASSLGGWEKLF
TRBJ2-2	TRBV7-8	9	.	ASSLTGELF
TRBJ1-2	TRBV5-5	11	once	ASSTDSNYGYT
TRBJ1-1	TRBV28	13	.	ASSLLVTGPSEAF
TRBJ2-1	TRBV7-9	15	.	ASSLGSGTGGYNEQF
TRBJ1-1	TRBV2	12	.	ASSSPLDGTEAF
TRBJ1-5	TRBV28	14	.	ASFPGGQGSNQPQH
TRBJ2-5	TRBV5-6	13	.	ASSSGGYGQETQY
TRBJ2-7	TRBV5-1	13	.	ASSTAGGGIYEQY
TRBJ2-7	TRBV6-5	9	.	ASSSGGEQY
TRBJ1-2	TRBV7-2	11	.	ASSLKGPGGYT
TRBJ2-1	TRBV15	11	.	ATSRVRGALQF
TRBJ1-5	TRBV28	13	.	ASRRTDTDNQPQH
TRBJ1-1	TRBV2	12	.	ASRSSQGGTEAF
TRBJ1-2	TRBV20-1	9	.	SARVSYGYT
TRBJ1-2	TRBV7-8	11	.	ASSLGLNYGYT
TRBJ1-4	TRBV4-1	13	.	ASSPLSRGNEKLF
TRBJ1-2	TRBV30	6	once	ARDGYT
TRBJ1-5	TRBV19	12	.	ASKGRQANQPQH
TRBJ2-7	TRBV14	13	.	ASSQLQGWGGEQY
TRBJ2-5	TRBV6-5	12	few	ASSYGGIKETQY
TRBJ1-1	TRBV2	11	.	ASIGQGGTEAF
TRBJ2-3	TRBV27	13	.	ASSPLGVSTDTQY
TRBJ2-2	TRBV7-6	12	few	ASSLVSGGGELF
TRBJ2-3	TRBV5-1	13	.	ASSLDNRGFSAQY
TRBJ2-7	TRBV5-1	11	.	ASSLARDYEQY
TRBJ2-2	TRBV7-3	14	.	ASSIYGTGFFGELF
TRBJ2-7	TRBV10-1	15	few	ASSPGTSGRARYEQY
TRBJ1-2	TRBV7-9	10	.	ASSLGGLGYT
TRBJ2-7	TRBV2	13	.	ASSEIQGGMYEQY
TRBJ2-3	TRBV19	12	.	ASSTQGAADTQY